The 2 T cell receptor beta chains listed next were all sequenced from one sample in a study of T-cell memory formation after mild COVID-19. Via MiXCR, TCRdb re-called the 5' RACE reads, giving one row per CDR3 protein. The sample lists 350,000 to 550,000 distinct CDR3 sequences; about a sixth were seen once. The sample consisted of PBMCs or a T cell subset sorted from them (not recorded which). These receptors were obtained from a young man who had mild COVID-19 (a few samples of this study predate the infection). Cell type and time point are not known.

Only a few counts were recorded for this clonotype. This chain uses TRBV7-9 with TRBJ2-1, with 9 nucleotides matching TRBD1. J was trimmed by 3 bases and V by 5 bases; bases with no gene match: 5. Germline V gene lookup returns CDR1 SEHNR and CDR2 FQNEAQ (reference sequence). The CDR3 contains 15 residues. CDR3 sequence: CASSEGQGFYNEQFF. CDR3 bases: TGTGCCAGCAGCGAGGGACAGGGTTTCTACAATGAGCAGTTCTTC.

CDR3 coding DNA: TGTGCCAGCTCACGAGAAGGACTACCCTACGAGCAGTACTTC. This encodes CASSREGLPYEQYF. The chain carries TRBV18 and TRBJ2-7; TRBD2 is a possible D gene (6 bases). Trimming left V 4 bases short and J 2 bases short, with 12 bases between. Germline V gives CDR1 KGHSH, CDR2 LQKENI. This CDR3 has 14 residues.